This section outlines one TCR beta chain sequence together with its context. The entry originates in a study of identical twins. Trimming cost V 5 bases and J 12 bases, with 13 bases left between them. Germline lookup yields CDR1 SGHAT and CDR2 FQNNGV. The length of the CDR3 is 12 residues. In TCRdb, the 5' RACE reads were re-called with MiXCR into one record per CDR3 protein. The top ten hold approximately 14% of the sample, which has 600,000 to 850,000 distinct CDR3 sequences, 15% to 20% seen once. These data also formed part of another study, on T cells expressing NK-cell markers. That paper states: Eight donors were sequenced, of whom seven were HCMV-seropositive, while the remaining one was HCMV-seronegative. Dominant NKG2C+ clonotypes accounted for roughly 1.0-7.0% of CD8+ T cells in over 5 donors. For several donors, these clonotypes were likewise the leading ones in the CD3+CD56-NKG2C+ fraction.

The J gene is TRBJ2-2, the V gene TRBV11-2; TRBD2 might be the D (6 bases). Sequencing was performed on PBMCs. The receptor's source is a woman aged 18-29 years in good health. The CDR3 here is CASSAGGVQLFF. The CDR3 nucleotides are TGTGCCAGCAGCGCTGGCGGGGTTCAGCTGTTTTTT.